These 17 T cell receptor beta chains came from one sample sequenced in a study of Tregs in tolerant kidney transplant recipients. Sequencing used immunoSEQ multiplex PCR; TCRdb keeps in-frame clones, though not all of them. Of tens of thousands of clones in the sample, roughly 98% were seen once. The sequencing here drew on CD4+ T cells from blood, taken before the transplant. The receptors shown here come from a human donor who received a combined kidney and bone marrow transplant.

This chain links TRBV2 with TRBJ2-1, with 12 positions matching TRBD2. V was clipped by 6 bases and J by 2 bases; unmatched bases: 20. Per germline, CDR1 SNHLY and CDR2 FYNNEI. This CDR3 is built from 21 residues. In DNA form, the CDR3 reads TGTGCCAGCAGGCAGCAATCCGGGACTAGCGGGTACACGATCACCTACAATGAGCAGTTCTTC. It encodes CASRQQSGTSGYTITYNEQFF.

The CDR3 region is CASSPVTGQPQHF. CDR3 in DNA: TGTGCCAGCTCACCAGTAACAGGTCAGCCCCAGCATTTT. The chain carries TRBV18 and TRBJ1-5, with D possibly TRBD1 on 5 matching bases. The germline V and J ends were trimmed by 2 bases and 6 bases, with 8 bases remaining between them. The CDR3 sequence is 13 residues long. Germline V gene lookup returns CDR1 KGHSH and CDR2 LQKENI.

CDR3 in DNA: TGTGCCAGCAGTGAAGGGGGCCGGAATGAGCAGTTCTTC. Residues: CASSEGGRNEQFF. The gene calls are TRBV25-1 and TRBJ2-1, with TRBD1 as a possible D gene (6 bases). The V gene lost 2 bases and the J gene lost 7 bases, with 9 bases spanning the gap. The CDR3 has 13 amino acids. Germline V CDR1 and CDR2: MGHDK, SYGVNS. Full variable domain (missing parts from reference TRBV25-1 and TRBJ2-1): EADIYQTPRYLVIGTGKKITLECSQTMGHDKMYWYQQDPGMELHLIHYSYGVNSTEKGDLSSESTVSRIRTEHFPLTLESARPSHTSQYLCASSEGGRNEQFFGPGTRLTVL.

CDR3 bases: TGTGCCAGCAGTTACCGCGGGCCTGGCTACGAGCAGTACTTC. Its protein is CASSYRGPGYEQYF. The chain employs TRBV6-6 and TRBJ2-7; possibly TRBD2 for D (5 bases). This CDR3 has 14 residues. CDR1 and CDR2 from the germline V gene are MNHNY and SVGAGI (reference sequence). Trimming stripped 2 bases from V and 3 bases from J, with 11 bases between.

V usage is TRBV28 and J usage is TRBJ1-4; 7 positions agree with TRBD1. J gave up 0 bases and V 4 bases, and 2 bases lay outside the gene matches. The CDR3 is 15 amino acids. Germline V gene sequence: CDR1 MDHEN, CDR2 SYDVKM. The CDR3, as DNA: TGTGCCAGCAGTTCAGGGGGACCAACTAATGAAAAACTGTTTTTT. It yields the protein CASSSGGPTNEKLFF.

The CDR3 sequence: CASSETTSGANVLTF. CDR3 bases: TGTGCCAGCAGTGAAACAACCTCTGGGGCCAACGTCCTGACTTTC. The chain employs TRBV6-1 and TRBJ2-6; no definite D call. The CDR3 covers 15 residues. Trimming stripped 2 bases from V and 0 bases from J, with 5 bases between. Looked up from germline, CDR1 is MNHNS and CDR2 is SASEGT.

V gene TRBV30 combines with J gene TRBJ1-5; D gene ambiguous. Germline V CDR1 and CDR2: GTSNPN, SVGIG (reference sequence). The CDR3 loop spans 15 amino acids. V dropped 0 bases and J dropped 0 bases, with 9 bases sitting between them. In DNA, the CDR3 is TGTGCCTGGAGTGTACTGCGGGGTAGCAATCAGCCCCAGCATTTT. This translates into CAWSVLRGSNQPQHF.

This rearrangement joins TRBV4-3 to TRBJ2-3; a weak D match, TRBD1 (6 bases). This CDR3 contains 17 residues. The germline V and J ends were trimmed by 3 bases and 0 bases, with 16 bases remaining between them. Germline CDR1 reads LGHNA; CDR2 reads YSLEER. CDR3: CASSHDSRDTSTDTQYF. DNA of the CDR3: TGCGCCAGCAGCCATGACTCGAGGGACACCAGCACAGATACGCAGTATTTT.

A single count supports this clone. The rearrangement links TRBV19 to TRBJ2-7; 7 bases agree with TRBD1. The germline CDR1 and CDR2 sequences are LNHDA and SQIVND (reference sequence). V dropped 2 bases and J dropped 0; count of bases not matched to a gene: 4. This CDR3 comprises 15 residues. The CDR3: CASSISGTVSYEQYF. The CDR3 DNA reads as TGTGCCAGTAGTATATCCGGGACAGTCTCCTACGAGCAGTACTTC. The full variable domain, with the rest looked up from reference TRBV19 and TRBJ2-7, is DGGITQSPKYLFRKEGQNVTLSCEQNLNHDAMYWYRQDPGQGLRLIYYSQIVNDFQKGDIAEGYSVSREKKESFPLTVTSAQKNPTAFYLCASSISGTVSYEQYFGPGTRLTVT.

The rearrangement joins TRBV11-3 to TRBJ2-7; D is unresolved. CDR1 is SGHNT and CDR2 is YENEEA in the germline V gene. V lost 4 bases to trimming and J lost 2 bases, with 3 bases between them. This CDR3 region has 11 residues. CDR3 region: CASSSPYEQYF. DNA of the CDR3: TGTGCCAGCAGCTCTCCCTACGAGCAGTACTTC. Based on the CDR3 plus reference TRBV11-3 and TRBJ2-7, the full variable domain is EAGVVQSPRYKIIEKKQPVAFWCNPISGHNTLYWYLQNLGQGPELLIRYENEEAVDDSQLPKDRFSAERLKGVDSTLKIQPAELGDSAVYLCASSSPYEQYFGPGTRLTVT.

The chain carries TRBV7-6 and TRBJ2-7; 7 nucleotides align to TRBD1. Trimming took 5 bases from V and 0 from J; bases not matched to a gene: 4. Germline V lookup: CDR1 SGHVS, CDR2 FNYEAQ. The CDR3 is 14 amino acids. The CDR3 reads CASSRAGGSYEQYF. As DNA, the CDR3 is TGTGCCAGCAGCCGTGCAGGGGGCTCCTACGAGCAGTACTTC. Complete variable domain (other parts from reference TRBV7-6 and TRBJ2-7): GAGVSQSPRYKVTKRGQDVALRCDPISGHVSLYWYRQALGQGPEFLTYFNYEAQQDKSGLPNDRFSAERPEGSISTLTIQRTEQRDSAMYRCASSRAGGSYEQYFGPGTRLTVT.

This sequence joins TRBV2 and TRBJ1-2; perhaps TRBD1 as D (5 bases). Germline V gene sequence: CDR1 SNHLY, CDR2 FYNNEI. V lost 3 bases to trimming and J lost 4 bases, with 9 bases between them. The CDR3 has 13 residues. This chain's CDR3 is CASSDADSYGYTF. The CDR3 coding sequence is TGTGCCAGCAGTGATGCCGACAGCTATGGCTACACCTTC. Variable domain in full (rest from reference TRBV2 and TRBJ1-2): EPEVTQTPSHQVTQMGQEVILRCVPISNHLYFYWYRQILGQKVEFLVSFYNNEISEKSEIFDDQFSVERPDGSNFTLKIRSTKLEDSAMYFCASSDADSYGYTFGSGTRLTVV.

The chain couples TRBV6-5 to TRBJ1-5; 8 bases are shared with TRBD1. Germline CDR1 is MNHEY and CDR2 is SVGAGI. The CDR3 is made up of 14 amino acids. V lost 8 bases and J lost 5; bases outside the gene matches: 8. The CDR3 protein is CASGLQGGDQPQHF. DNA of the CDR3: TGTGCCAGCGGTCTACAGGGGGGGGATCAGCCCCAGCATTTT.

V gene TRBV9 combines with J gene TRBJ1-2; D unresolved. The V end was cut by 0 bases, the J end by 5 bases, with 8 bases between. Per the germline V gene, CDR1 is SGDLS and CDR2 is YYNGEE. This CDR3 is 13 amino acids long. The CDR3 sequence: CASSVGLQYGYTF. The CDR3 coding sequence is TGTGCCAGCAGCGTAGGTCTACAGTATGGCTACACCTTC. The whole variable domain, remainder taken from reference TRBV9 and TRBJ1-2, is DSGVTQTPKHLITATGQRVTLRCSPRSGDLSVYWYQQSLDQGLQFLIQYYNGEERAKGNILERFSAQQFPDLHSELNLSSLELGDSALYFCASSVGLQYGYTFGSGTRLTVV.

J is TRBJ1-4 and V is TRBV2; D remains unclear. The CDR3 loop spans 12 amino acids. V shed 4 bases and J shed 10 bases, with 10 bases lying between them. Germline CDR1 SNHLY, CDR2 FYNNEI. The CDR3 loop reads CASSGEGGKLFF. In nucleotides, the CDR3 is TGTGCCAGCAGTGGAGAGGGTGGAAAACTGTTTTTT. Combining the CDR3 with reference TRBV2 and TRBJ1-4 gives the whole variable domain EPEVTQTPSHQVTQMGQEVILRCVPISNHLYFYWYRQILGQKVEFLVSFYNNEISEKSEIFDDQFSVERPDGSNFTLKIRSTKLEDSAMYFCASSGEGGKLFFGSGTQLSVL.

The rearrangement joins TRBV25-1 to TRBJ1-2, with TRBD1 matching 8 bases. The CDR3 extends over 15 amino acids. V lost 3 bases and J lost 4; bases outside the gene matches: 7. CDR1 is MGHDK and CDR2 is SYGVNS in the germline V gene. DNA of the CDR3: TGTGCCAGCAGTGATGGACAGGGATACTCCTATGGCTACACCTTC. Translation gives CASSDGQGYSYGYTF.

This clone came up once. The chain joins TRBV6-1 to TRBJ2-5; D is unclear. This CDR3 comprises 15 residues. Trimming took 7 bases from V and 5 from J, leaving 20 bases between them. Germline CDR1 reads MNHNS; CDR2 reads SASEGT. The DNA for the CDR3 is TGTGCCAGCATTATGACCCGTCTAGTCGGGGAGACCCAGTACTTC. Its protein product is CASIMTRLVGETQYF.